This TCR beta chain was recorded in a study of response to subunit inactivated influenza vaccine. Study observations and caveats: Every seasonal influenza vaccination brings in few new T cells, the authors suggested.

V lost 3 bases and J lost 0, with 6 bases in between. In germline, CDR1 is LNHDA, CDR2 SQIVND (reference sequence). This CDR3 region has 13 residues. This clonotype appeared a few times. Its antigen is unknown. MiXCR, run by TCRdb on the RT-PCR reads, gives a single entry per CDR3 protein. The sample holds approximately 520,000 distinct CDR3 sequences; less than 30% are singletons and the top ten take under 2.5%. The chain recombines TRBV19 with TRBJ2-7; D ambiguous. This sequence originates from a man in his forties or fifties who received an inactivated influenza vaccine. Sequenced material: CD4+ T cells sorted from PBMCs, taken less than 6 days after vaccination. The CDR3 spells CASSIRRSYEQYF. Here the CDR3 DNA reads TGTGCCAGTAGTATCAGGCGCTCCTACGAGCAGTACTTC.